Listed below are T cell receptor beta chains from one sample, sequenced in a study of T cell responses to AZD1222 COVID-19 vaccine. Repertoires were generated with immunoSEQ multiplex PCR, while TCRdb's copy carries only in-frame clones and drops some. Of about 150,000 clones in the sample, roughly 91% were seen once. The material sequenced was peripheral blood, taken 28 days after the second AZD1222 dose. The origin of the receptors is an adult who received the AZD1222 COVID-19 vaccine. The CDR3 runs from the conserved cysteine through the conserved F or W. Each record gives: CDR3 DNA, CDR3 protein, V gene, D gene, clone size, J gene. A D gene is named only where the DNA matches it firmly. Part of the rows lack a size; the others show once, few, many or a class for expanded clones.

TGTGCCAGCAGTTTAACCAGGACAGATACGCAGTATTTT	CASSLTRTDTQYF	TRBV27	.	.	TRBJ2-3
TGTGCCTGGAGTGTCTTCACTGAAGCTTTCTTT	CAWSVFTEAFF	TRBV30	.	.	TRBJ1-1
TGTGCCAGTAGTATTTGGAGGGGGCGAAGAGCTTTCTTT	CASSIWRGRRAFF	TRBV19	TRBD1	.	TRBJ1-1
TGTGCCAGCAGTTTAGGGCAGGGATTGTCACCCCTCCACTTT	CASSLGQGLSPLHF	TRBV27	.	.	TRBJ1-6
TGTGCCAGCAGCGCCGGGGCCAAAACCTACGAGCAGTACTTC	CASSAGAKTYEQYF	TRBV9	.	.	TRBJ2-7
TGTGCCAGCAGCCTAAGCTGGGAGCAGTACTTC	CASSLSWEQYF	TRBV7-2	.	.	TRBJ2-7
TGCGCCAGCGGTCAAACAACCCGGACTAGAACAGATACGCAGTATTTT	CASGQTTRTRTDTQYF	TRBV5-1	TRBD2	.	TRBJ2-3
TGTGCCAGCAGCCTAGGGGGGACAGGGTTCTACGAGCAGTACTTC	CASSLGGTGFYEQYF	TRBV9	TRBD1	.	TRBJ2-7
TGCGCCAGCAGCCAAGCCTTGGGGGCTGGCTACACCTTC	CASSQALGAGYTF	TRBV4-1	.	.	TRBJ1-2
TGTGCCAGCAGTGAAATGGGGGCACGGGACGCTGAAGCTTTCTTT	CASSEMGARDAEAFF	TRBV6-1	.	.	TRBJ1-1
TGTGCCAGCAGCCTCTGGGGACGTACCCCCACAGATACGCAGTATTTT	CASSLWGRTPTDTQYF	TRBV7-9	.	.	TRBJ2-3
TGTGCCAGCAGCCAATACCTAGCGGGGGGGCGGAATGAGCAGTTCTTC	CASSQYLAGGRNEQFF	TRBV28	TRBD2	.	TRBJ2-1
TGTGCCAGTCGACAGGGTTTCTCTGGAAACACCATATATTTT	CASRQGFSGNTIYF	TRBV2	TRBD1	.	TRBJ1-3
TGCGCCAGCAGCCAAGTTTCCACCTTGGGATCTTATGGCTACACCTTC	CASSQVSTLGSYGYTF	TRBV4-1	.	.	TRBJ1-2
TGTGCCAGCAGCTTTGGCGGCAACTCCTACGAGCAGTACTTC	CASSFGGNSYEQYF	TRBV11-2	.	.	TRBJ2-7
TGCGCCAGCAGCCAAGAGGGTTTCGACTATGGCTACACCTTC	CASSQEGFDYGYTF	TRBV4-3	.	.	TRBJ1-2
TGTGCCAGCAGCTTGCTTGGCGCCGGGGAGCTGTTTTTT	CASSLLGAGELFF	TRBV5-4	.	.	TRBJ2-2
TGTGCCAGCAGCAAACCCCACACGGGCGCCTACACCTTC	CASSKPHTGAYTF	TRBV11-2	.	.	TRBJ1-2
TGTGCCTGGAGTGTACCGGGCTCCTACGAGCAGTACTTC	CAWSVPGSYEQYF	TRBV30	.	.	TRBJ2-7
TGTGCCAGCAGCTTAGCGTTCAGGAACAGTGGAAACACCATATATTTT	CASSLAFRNSGNTIYF	TRBV11-2	.	.	TRBJ1-3
TGTGCCAGCAGCTTAGTTCGCGGGGGGGCCAGCGTGACCCAGTACTTC	CASSLVRGGASVTQYF	TRBV11-2	TRBD2	.	TRBJ2-5
TGTGCCAGCAGCTTAGAGGGTCGGGATAATTCACCCCTCCACTTT	CASSLEGRDNSPLHF	TRBV7-6	.	.	TRBJ1-6
TGCGCCAGCCGGCCGTACCGGGACAGGGCCGCAACTAATGAAAAACTGTTTTTT	CASRPYRDRAATNEKLFF	TRBV5-1	TRBD1	.	TRBJ1-4
TGTGCCAGCAGCCCGTGGACCGGCGTCTATAATTCACCCCTCCACTTT	CASSPWTGVYNSPLHF	TRBV7-4	.	.	TRBJ1-6
TGTGCCAGCAGTTACAAGGGACAGGGGGACGAGCAGTACTTC	CASSYKGQGDEQYF	TRBV6-5	TRBD1	.	TRBJ2-7
TGTGCCAGCAGCTCCACAGGGGTATGGCCCCAGCATTTT	CASSSTGVWPQHF	TRBV5-6	TRBD1	.	TRBJ1-5
TGTGCCAGCAGCTTATACGGGGCCAACGTCCTGACTTTC	CASSLYGANVLTF	TRBV7-3	.	.	TRBJ2-6
TGTGCCAGCAAATCCGGGTGGGTCGGGGCCAACGTCCTGACTTTC	CASKSGWVGANVLTF	TRBV27	.	.	TRBJ2-6
TGTGCCAGCAGCCCGACAGCTAACTATGGCTACACCTTC	CASSPTANYGYTF	TRBV7-2	.	few	TRBJ1-2
TGCGCCAGCAGCCAAGACCCCGGGGGCGGTCAGCCCCAGCATTTT	CASSQDPGGGQPQHF	TRBV4-1	.	.	TRBJ1-5
TGCGCCAGCAGTGACCGACTAGCGGGGAGAGAGACCCAGTACTTC	CASSDRLAGRETQYF	TRBV10-2	TRBD2	.	TRBJ2-5
TGTGCCACCACCAGAGATAAGGACACCAATCAGCCCCAGCATTTT	CATTRDKDTNQPQHF	TRBV15	.	.	TRBJ1-5
TGTGCCAGTAGTAAGGGAGGACTAGCGGCCCCCTACAATGAGCAGTTCTTC	CASSKGGLAAPYNEQFF	TRBV19	TRBD2	.	TRBJ2-1
TGTGCTAGCACCCACCAGAGGGGGAACCAAGAGACCCAGTACTTC	CASTHQRGNQETQYF	TRBV7-7	.	.	TRBJ2-5
TGTGCCAGCAGCCAAGGCGCACAGGGTATCAAAAAACTGTTTTTT	CASSQGAQGIKKLFF	TRBV3-1/TRBV3-2	.	.	TRBJ1-4
TGTGCCAGCAGTGAAAGACAGAGCGAGTCACCCCTCCACTTT	CASSERQSESPLHF	TRBV2	.	once	TRBJ1-6
TGTGCCAGCAGTTCCAAGGGCTACGAGCAGTACTTC	CASSSKGYEQYF	TRBV28	.	.	TRBJ2-7
TGCAGCGTGGGGCCGGAGAAGAAGGGCTATGGCTACACCTTC	CSVGPEKKGYGYTF	TRBV29-1	.	once	TRBJ1-2
TGTGCCAGCAGCCAAGATCTAGCGGGGGGCACAGATACGCAGTATTTT	CASSQDLAGGTDTQYF	TRBV4-2	TRBD2	.	TRBJ2-3
TGTGCCAGCAGTAATCCCGGCGGCGGGGATTACGAGCAGTACTTC	CASSNPGGGDYEQYF	TRBV7-9	.	.	TRBJ2-7
TGTGCCAGCAGCTTACAGGGGGGCCCCTACGAGCAGTACTTC	CASSLQGGPYEQYF	TRBV11-2	.	.	TRBJ2-7
TGTGCCAGCAGTTACACCCCGGACAGGGTCGATGGCTACACCTTC	CASSYTPDRVDGYTF	TRBV6-2/TRBV6-3	TRBD1	.	TRBJ1-2
TGTGCCAGCAGCTTAATACAGGGGCAGCCCCAGCATTTT	CASSLIQGQPQHF	TRBV7-3	TRBD1	.	TRBJ1-5
TGTGCCAGCAGTGAACGCCAAGAGACCCAGTACTTC	CASSERQETQYF	TRBV25-1	.	.	TRBJ2-5
TGTGCCAGCAGCTCCACCGGGCAGAACTATGGCTACACCTTC	CASSSTGQNYGYTF	TRBV13	.	.	TRBJ1-2
TGTGCCAGTAGTATCTACAGGGAAGGGACCCAGTACTTC	CASSIYREGTQYF	TRBV19	.	once	TRBJ2-5
TGTGCCAGCAGCCAAGGGCAGGGCCTATACAATGAGCAGTTCTTC	CASSQGQGLYNEQFF	TRBV3-1/TRBV3-2	.	.	TRBJ2-1
TGTGCCAGCAGCTTGTTCGGTGGACCTAGCACAGATACGCAGTATTTT	CASSLFGGPSTDTQYF	TRBV5-6	.	.	TRBJ2-3
TGCGCCAGCATAATGGTCCGCTCATTGGGGGGGACTAGCACAGATACGCAGTATTTT	CASIMVRSLGGTSTDTQYF	TRBV10-1	TRBD2	.	TRBJ2-3
TGTGCCACCCGAGGGGAAGTTGGTAGTCGTGGCTACACCTTC	CATRGEVGSRGYTF	TRBV6-5	.	.	TRBJ1-2
TGTGCCAGCAGCCGGGACACCGGGGAGCTGTTTTTT	CASSRDTGELFF	TRBV5-6	.	.	TRBJ2-2
TGCGCCAGCCACCACAGCAACCGGGACAGGGTGTACGAGCAGTACTTC	CASHHSNRDRVYEQYF	TRBV5-1	TRBD1	.	TRBJ2-7
TGTGCCAGCAGCGCGGACATGAGTTCTGAAGCTTTCTTT	CASSADMSSEAFF	TRBV9	.	once	TRBJ1-1